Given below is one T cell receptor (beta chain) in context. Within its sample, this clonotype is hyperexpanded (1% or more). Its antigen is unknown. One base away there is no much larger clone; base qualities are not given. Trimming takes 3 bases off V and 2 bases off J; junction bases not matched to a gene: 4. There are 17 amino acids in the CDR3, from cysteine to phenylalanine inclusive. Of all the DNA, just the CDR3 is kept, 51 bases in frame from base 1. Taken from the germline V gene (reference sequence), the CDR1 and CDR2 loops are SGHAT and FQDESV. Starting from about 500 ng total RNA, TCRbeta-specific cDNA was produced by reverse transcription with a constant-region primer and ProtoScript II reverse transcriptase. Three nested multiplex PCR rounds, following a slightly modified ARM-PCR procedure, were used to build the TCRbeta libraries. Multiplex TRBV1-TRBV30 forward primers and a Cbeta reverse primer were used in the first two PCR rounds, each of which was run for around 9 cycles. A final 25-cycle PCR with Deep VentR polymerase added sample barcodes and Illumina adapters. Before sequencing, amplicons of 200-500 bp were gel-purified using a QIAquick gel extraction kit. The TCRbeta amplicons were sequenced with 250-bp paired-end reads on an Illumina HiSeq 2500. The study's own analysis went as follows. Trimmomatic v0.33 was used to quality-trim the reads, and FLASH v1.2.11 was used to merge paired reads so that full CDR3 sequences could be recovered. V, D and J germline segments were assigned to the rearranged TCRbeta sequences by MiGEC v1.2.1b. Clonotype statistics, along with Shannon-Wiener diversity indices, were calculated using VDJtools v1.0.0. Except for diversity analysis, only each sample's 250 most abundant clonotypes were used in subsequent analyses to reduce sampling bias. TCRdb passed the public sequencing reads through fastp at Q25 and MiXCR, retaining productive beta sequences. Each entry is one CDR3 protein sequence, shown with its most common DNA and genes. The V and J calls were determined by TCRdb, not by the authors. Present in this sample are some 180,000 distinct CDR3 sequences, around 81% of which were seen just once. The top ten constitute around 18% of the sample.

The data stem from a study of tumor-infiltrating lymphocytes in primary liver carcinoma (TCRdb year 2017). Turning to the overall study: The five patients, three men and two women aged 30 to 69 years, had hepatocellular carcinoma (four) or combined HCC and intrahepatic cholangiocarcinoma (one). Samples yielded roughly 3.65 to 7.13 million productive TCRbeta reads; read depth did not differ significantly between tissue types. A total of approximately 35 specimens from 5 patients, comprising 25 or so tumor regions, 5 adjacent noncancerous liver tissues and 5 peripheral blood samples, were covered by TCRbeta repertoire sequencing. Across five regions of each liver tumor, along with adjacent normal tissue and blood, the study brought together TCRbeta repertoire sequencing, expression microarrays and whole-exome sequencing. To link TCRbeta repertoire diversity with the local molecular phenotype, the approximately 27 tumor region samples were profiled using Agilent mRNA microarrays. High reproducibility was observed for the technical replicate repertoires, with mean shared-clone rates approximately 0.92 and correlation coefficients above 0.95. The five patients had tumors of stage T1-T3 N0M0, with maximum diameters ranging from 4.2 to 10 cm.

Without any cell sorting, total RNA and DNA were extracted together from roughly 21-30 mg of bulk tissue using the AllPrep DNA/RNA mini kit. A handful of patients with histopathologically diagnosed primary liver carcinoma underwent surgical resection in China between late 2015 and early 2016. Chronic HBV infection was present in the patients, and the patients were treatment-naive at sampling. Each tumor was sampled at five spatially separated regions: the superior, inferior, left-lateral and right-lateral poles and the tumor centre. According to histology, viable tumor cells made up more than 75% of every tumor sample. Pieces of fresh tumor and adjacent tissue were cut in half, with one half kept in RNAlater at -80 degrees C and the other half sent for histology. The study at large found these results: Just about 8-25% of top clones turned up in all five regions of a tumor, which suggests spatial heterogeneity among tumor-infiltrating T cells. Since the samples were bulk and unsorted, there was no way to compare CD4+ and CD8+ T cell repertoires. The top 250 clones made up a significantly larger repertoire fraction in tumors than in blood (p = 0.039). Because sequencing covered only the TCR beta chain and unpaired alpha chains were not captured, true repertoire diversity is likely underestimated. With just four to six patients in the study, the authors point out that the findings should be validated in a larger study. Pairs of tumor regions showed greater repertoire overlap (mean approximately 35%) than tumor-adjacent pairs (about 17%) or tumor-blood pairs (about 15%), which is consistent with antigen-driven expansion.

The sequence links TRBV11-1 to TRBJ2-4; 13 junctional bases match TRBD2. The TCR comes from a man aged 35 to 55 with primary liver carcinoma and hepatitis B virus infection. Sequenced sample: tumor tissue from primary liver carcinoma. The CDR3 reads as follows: CASSFPGTSGTKNIQYF. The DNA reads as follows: TGTGCCAGCAGCTTTCCCGGGACTAGCGGGACCAAAAACATTCAGTACTTC. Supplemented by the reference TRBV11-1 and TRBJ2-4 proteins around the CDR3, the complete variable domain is EAEVAQSPRYKITEKSQAVAFWCDPISGHATLYWYRQILGQGPELLVQFQDESVVDDSQLPKDRFSAERLKGVDSTLKIQPAELGDSAMYLCASSFPGTSGTKNIQYFGAGTRLSVL.